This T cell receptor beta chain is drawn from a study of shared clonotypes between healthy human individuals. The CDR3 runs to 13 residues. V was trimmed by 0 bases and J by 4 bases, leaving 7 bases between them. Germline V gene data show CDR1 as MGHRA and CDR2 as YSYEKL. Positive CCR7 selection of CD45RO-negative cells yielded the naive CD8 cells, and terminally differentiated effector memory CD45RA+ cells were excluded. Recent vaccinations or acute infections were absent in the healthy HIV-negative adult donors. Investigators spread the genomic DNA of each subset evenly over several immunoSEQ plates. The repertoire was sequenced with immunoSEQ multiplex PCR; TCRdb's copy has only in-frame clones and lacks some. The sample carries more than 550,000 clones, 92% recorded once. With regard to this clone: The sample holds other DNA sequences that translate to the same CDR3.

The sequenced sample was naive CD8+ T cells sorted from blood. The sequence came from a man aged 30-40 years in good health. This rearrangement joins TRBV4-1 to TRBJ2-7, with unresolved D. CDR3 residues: CASSQDLGYEQYF. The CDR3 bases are TGCGCCAGCAGCCAAGATTTAGGTTACGAGCAGTACTTC.